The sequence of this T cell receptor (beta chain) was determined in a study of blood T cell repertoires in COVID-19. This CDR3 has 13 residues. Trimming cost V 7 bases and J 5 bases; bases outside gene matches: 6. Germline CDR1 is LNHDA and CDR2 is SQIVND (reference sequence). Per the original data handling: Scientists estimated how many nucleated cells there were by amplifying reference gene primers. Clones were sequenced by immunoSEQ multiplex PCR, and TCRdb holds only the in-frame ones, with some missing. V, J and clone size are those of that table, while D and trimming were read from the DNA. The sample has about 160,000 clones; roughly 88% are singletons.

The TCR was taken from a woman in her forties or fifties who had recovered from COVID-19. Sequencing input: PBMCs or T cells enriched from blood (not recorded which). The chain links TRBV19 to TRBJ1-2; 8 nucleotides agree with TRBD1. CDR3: CASTDRAGYGYTF. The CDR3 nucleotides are TGTGCCAGTACGGACAGGGCCGGGTATGGCTACACCTTC. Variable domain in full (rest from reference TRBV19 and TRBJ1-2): DGGITQSPKYLFRKEGQNVTLSCEQNLNHDAMYWYRQDPGQGLRLIYYSQIVNDFQKGDIAEGYSVSREKKESFPLTVTSAQKNPTAFYLCASTDRAGYGYTFGSGTRLTVV.